The entry below describes one T cell receptor beta chain. TCRdb derives one entry per CDR3 protein from the 5' RACE reads, leaving out DNA. Its table records about 550,000 distinct CDR3 sequences. The source of the sample is a study of T cells expressing NK-cell markers. Looking at the study overall: Source material for TCR beta repertoires consisted of sorted CD3+CD56+NKG2C+, CD3+CD56+NKG2C- and CD3+CD56-NKG2C+ T cells.

CDR3 size: 13 residues. Germline lookup yields CDR1 SQVTM and CDR2 ANQGSEA. The receptor's source is a man aged 18 to 29 in good health. J is TRBJ2-1 and V is TRBV29-1; lacking DNA, the TRBD1 call made by TCRdb goes unchecked. The specimen was blood T cells: a sorted CD56 or NKG2C T cell subset, CD4+ or CD8+ T cells, or bulk PBMC T cells (not recorded which). CDR3 in amino acids: CSVDAPKGNEQFF.